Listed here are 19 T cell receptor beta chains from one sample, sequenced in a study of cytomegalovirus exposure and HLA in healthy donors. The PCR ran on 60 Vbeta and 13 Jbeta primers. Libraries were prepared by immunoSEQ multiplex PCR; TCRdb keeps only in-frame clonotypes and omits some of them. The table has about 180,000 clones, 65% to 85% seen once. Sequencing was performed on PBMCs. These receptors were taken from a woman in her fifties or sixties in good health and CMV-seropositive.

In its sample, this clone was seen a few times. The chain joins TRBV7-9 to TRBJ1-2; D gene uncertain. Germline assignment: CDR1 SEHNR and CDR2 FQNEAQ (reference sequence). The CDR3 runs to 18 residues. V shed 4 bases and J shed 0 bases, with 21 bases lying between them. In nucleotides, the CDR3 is TGTGCCAGCAGCTCCTCATCCCCATCCCGAGGGACTAACTATGGCTACACCTTC. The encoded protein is CASSSSSPSRGTNYGYTF. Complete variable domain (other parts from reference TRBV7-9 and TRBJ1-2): DTGVSQNPRHKITKRGQNVTFRCDPISEHNRLYWYRQTLGQGPEFLTYFQNEAQLEKSRLLSDRFSAERPKGSFSTLEIQRTEQGDSAMYLCASSSSSPSRGTNYGYTFGSGTRLTVV.

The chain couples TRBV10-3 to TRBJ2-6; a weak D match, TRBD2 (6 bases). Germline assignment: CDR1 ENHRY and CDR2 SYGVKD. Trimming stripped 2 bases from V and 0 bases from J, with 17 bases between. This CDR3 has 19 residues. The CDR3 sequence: CAISESWGGASSGANVLTF. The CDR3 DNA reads TGTGCCATCAGTGAGAGTTGGGGCGGGGCGAGCTCTGGGGCCAACGTCCTGACTTTC.

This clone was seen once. CDR3 in DNA: TGTGCCTGGAGTATGGGACAGGGGGTGAACACTGAAGCTTTCTTT. It encodes CAWSMGQGVNTEAFF. This rearrangement joins TRBV30 to TRBJ1-1, with 11 bases identical to TRBD1. The CDR3 has 15 amino acids. V was pared by 2 bases and J by 0 bases, with 2 bases of the junction left unmatched. Germline V gene data show CDR1 as GTSNPN and CDR2 as SVGIG (reference sequence).

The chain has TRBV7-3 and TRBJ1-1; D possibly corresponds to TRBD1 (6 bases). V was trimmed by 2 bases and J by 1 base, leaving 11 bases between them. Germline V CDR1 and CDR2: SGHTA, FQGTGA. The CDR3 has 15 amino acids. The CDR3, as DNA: TGTGCCAGCAGCTTAGGGGGACATACGAACACTGAAGCTTTCTTT. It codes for CASSLGGHTNTEAFF.

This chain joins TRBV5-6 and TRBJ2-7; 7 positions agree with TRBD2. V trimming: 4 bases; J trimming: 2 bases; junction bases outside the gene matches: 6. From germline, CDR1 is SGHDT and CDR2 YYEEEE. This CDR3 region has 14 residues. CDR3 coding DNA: TGTGCCAGCAGCCCGGGAGGTACGACCTACGAGCAGTACTTC. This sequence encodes CASSPGGTTYEQYF.

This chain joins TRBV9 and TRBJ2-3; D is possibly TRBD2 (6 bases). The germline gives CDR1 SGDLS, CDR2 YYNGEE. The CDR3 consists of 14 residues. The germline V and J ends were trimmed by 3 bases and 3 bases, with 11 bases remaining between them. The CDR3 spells CASSATGTTDTQYF. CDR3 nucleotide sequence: TGTGCCAGCAGCGCGACCGGGACTACAGATACGCAGTATTTT.

CDR3 coding DNA: TGTGCCTGGACCCGAGGACAGGGTATGGGAAACACCATATATTTT. Translated, it gives CAWTRGQGMGNTIYF. This chain joins TRBV30 and TRBJ1-3, with 8 bases lining up with TRBD1. Unmatched junction bases numbered 9, after V lost 4 bases and J lost 4 bases. The length of the CDR3 is 15 residues. From germline, CDR1 is GTSNPN and CDR2 SVGIG (reference sequence). The whole variable domain, remainder taken from reference TRBV30 and TRBJ1-3, is SQTIHQWPATLVQPVGSPLSLECTVEGTSNPNLYWYRQAAGRGLQLLFYSVGIGQISSEVPQNLSASRPQDRQFILSSKKLLLSDSGFYLCAWTRGQGMGNTIYFGEGSWLTVV.

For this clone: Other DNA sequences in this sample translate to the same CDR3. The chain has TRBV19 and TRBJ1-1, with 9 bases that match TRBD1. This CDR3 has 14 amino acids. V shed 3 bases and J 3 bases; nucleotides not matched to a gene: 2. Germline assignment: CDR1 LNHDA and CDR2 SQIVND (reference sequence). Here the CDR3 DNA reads TGTGCCAGTAGTATCGGACAGGGGTACACTGAAGCTTTCTTT. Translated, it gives CASSIGQGYTEAFF.

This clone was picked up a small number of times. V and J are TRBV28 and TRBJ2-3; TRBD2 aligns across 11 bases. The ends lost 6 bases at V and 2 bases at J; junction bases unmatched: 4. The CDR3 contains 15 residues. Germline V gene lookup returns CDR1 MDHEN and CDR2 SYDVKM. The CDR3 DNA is TGTGCCAGCAGACTAGCGGGAGCCTTCACAGATACGCAGTATTTT. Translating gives CASRLAGAFTDTQYF. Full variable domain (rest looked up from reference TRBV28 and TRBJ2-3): DVKVTQSSRYLVKRTGEKVFLECVQDMDHENMFWYRQDPGLGLRLIYFSYDVKMKEKGDIPEGYSVSREKKERFSLILESASTNQTSMYLCASRLAGAFTDTQYFGPGTRLTVL.

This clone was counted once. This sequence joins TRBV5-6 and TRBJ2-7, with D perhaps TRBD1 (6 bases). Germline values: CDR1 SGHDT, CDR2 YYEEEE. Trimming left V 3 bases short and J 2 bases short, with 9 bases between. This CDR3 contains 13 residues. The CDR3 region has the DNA TGTGCCAGCAGCTCACAGGGAACCTACGAGCAGTACTTC. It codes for CASSSQGTYEQYF.

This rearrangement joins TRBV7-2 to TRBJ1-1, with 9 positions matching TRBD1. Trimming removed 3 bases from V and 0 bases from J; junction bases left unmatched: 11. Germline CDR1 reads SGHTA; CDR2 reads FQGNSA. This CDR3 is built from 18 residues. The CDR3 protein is CASSLTGTGLNLNTEAFF. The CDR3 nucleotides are TGTGCCAGCAGCTTGACGGGGACAGGGCTCAATTTGAACACTGAAGCTTTCTTT.

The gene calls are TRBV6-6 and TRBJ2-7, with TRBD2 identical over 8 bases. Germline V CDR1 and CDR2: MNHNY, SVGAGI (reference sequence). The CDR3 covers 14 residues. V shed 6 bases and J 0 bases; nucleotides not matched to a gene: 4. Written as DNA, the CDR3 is TGTGCCAGCAGACACCGGGAGGGCTCCTACGAGCAGTACTTC. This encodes CASRHREGSYEQYF.

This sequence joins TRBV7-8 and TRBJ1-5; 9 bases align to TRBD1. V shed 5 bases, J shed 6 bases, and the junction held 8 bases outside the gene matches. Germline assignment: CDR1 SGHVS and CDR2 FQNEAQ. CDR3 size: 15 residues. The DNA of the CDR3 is TGTGCCAGCAGCCCTACAGGGGGCGGTGGTCAGCCCCAGCATTTT. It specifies CASSPTGGGGQPQHF.

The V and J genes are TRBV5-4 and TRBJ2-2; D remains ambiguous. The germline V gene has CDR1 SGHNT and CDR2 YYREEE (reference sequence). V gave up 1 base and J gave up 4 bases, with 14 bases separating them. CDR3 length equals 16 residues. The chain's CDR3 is CASSLNSLSGTGELFF. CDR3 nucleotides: TGTGCCAGCAGCTTGAATTCTTTGTCGGGCACCGGGGAGCTGTTTTTT.

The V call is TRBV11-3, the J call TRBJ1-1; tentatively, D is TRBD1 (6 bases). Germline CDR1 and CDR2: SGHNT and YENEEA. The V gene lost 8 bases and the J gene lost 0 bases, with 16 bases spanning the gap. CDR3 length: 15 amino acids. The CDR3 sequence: CASGPGGAMNTEAFF. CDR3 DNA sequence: TGTGCCAGCGGCCCCGGGGGGGCTATGAACACTGAAGCTTTCTTT.

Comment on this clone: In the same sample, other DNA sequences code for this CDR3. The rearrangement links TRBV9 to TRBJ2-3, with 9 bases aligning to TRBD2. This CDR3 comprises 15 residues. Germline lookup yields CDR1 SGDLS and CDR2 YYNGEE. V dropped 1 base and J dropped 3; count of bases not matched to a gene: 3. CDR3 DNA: TGTGCCAGCAGCGTAAGGCGGGAGGGTACAGATACGCAGTATTTT. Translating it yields CASSVRREGTDTQYF.

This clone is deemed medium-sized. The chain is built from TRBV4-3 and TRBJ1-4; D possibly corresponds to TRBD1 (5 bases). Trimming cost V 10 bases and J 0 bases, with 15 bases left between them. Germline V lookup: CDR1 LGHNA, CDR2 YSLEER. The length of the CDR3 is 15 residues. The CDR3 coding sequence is TGCGCCACCCAGGCAGGGTATGCAACTAATGAAAAACTGTTTTTT. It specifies CATQAGYATNEKLFF.

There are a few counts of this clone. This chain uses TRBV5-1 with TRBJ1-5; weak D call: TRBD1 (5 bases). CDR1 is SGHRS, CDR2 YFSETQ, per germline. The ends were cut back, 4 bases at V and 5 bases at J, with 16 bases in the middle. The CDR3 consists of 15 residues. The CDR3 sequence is CASSPGLLRDQPQHF. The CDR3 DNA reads TGCGCCAGCAGCCCGGGACTCCTAAGGGATCAGCCCCAGCATTTT.

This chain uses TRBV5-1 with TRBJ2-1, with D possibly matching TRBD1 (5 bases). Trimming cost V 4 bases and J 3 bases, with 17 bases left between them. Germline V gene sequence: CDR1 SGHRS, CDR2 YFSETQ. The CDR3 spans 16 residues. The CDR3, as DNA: TGCGCCAGCAGCCCCGGATCAGGGATCAACTACAATGAGCAGTTCTTC. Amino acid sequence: CASSPGSGINYNEQFF.